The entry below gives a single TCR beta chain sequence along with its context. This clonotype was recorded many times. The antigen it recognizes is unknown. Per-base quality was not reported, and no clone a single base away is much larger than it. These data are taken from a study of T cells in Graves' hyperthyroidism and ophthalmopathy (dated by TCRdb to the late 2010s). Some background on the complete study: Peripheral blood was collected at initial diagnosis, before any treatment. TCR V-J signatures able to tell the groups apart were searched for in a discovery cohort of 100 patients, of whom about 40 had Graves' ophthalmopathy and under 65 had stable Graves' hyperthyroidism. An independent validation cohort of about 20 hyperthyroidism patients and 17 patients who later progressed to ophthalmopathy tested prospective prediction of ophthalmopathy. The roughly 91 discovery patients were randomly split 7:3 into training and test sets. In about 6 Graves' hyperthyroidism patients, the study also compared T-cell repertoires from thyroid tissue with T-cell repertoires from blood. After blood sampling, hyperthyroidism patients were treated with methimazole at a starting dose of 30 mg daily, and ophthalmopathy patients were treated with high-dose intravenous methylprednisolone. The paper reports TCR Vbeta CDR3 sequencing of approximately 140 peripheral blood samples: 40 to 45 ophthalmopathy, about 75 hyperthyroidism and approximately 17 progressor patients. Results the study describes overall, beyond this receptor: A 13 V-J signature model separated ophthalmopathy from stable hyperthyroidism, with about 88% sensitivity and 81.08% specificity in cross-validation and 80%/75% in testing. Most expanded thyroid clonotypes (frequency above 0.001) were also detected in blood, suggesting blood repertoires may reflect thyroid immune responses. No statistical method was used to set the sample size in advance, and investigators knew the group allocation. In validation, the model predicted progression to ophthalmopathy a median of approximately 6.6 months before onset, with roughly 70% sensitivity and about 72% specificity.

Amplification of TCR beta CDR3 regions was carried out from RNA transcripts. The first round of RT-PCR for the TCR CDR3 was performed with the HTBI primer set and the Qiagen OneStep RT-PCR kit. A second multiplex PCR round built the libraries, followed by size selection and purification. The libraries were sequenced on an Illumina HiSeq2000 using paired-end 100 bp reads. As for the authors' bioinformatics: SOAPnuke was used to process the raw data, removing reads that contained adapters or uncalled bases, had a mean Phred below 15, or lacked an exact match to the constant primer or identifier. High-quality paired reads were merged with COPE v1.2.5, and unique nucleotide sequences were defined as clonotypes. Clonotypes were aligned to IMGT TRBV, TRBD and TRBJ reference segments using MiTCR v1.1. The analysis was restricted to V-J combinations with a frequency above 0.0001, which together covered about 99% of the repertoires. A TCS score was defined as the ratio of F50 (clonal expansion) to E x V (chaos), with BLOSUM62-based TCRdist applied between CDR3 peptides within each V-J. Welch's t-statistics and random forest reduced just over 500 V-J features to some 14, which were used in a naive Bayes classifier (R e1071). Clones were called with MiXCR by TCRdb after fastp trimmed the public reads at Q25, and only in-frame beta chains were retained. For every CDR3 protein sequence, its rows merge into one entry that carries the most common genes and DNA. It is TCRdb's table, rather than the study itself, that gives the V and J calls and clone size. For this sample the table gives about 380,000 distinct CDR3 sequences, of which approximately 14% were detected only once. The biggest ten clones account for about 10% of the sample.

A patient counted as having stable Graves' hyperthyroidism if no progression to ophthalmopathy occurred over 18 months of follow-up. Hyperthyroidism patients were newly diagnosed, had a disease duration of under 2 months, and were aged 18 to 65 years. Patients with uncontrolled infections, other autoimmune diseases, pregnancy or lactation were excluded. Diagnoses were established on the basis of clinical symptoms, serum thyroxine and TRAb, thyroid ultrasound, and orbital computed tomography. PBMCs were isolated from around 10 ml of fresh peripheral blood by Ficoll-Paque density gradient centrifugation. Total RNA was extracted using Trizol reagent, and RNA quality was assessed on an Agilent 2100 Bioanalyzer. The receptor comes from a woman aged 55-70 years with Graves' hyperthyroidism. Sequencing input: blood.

The sequenced DNA is TGTGCCAGCTCACCTATCCATCCCACAGATACGCAGTATTTT. It encodes CASSPIHPTDTQYF. Recombination connected TRBV18 to TRBJ2-3, with the D gene call left open. The cysteine opens and the phenylalanine closes a CDR3 of 14 amino acids. The CDR3 DNA has 42 bases and is translated from base 1. V drops 3 bases and J drops 2 bases, leaving 9 bases in between. From a lookup of the germline V gene, CDR1 and CDR2 are KGHSH and LQKENI. Reference TRBV18 and TRBJ2-3 genes cover what lies past the CDR3, so the full variable domain is NAGVMQNPRHLVRRRGQEARLRCSPMKGHSHVYWYRQLPEEGLKFMVYLQKENIIDESGMPKERFSAEFPKEGPSILRIQQVVRGDSAAYFCASSPIHPTDTQYFGPGTRLTVL.